The 26 T cell receptor beta chains below were found in one sample sequenced in a study of cytotoxic CD8 clonotypes in ibrutinib-treated CLL. Clones were read by immunoSEQ multiplex PCR, and TCRdb kept only the in-frame ones, dropping some. The repertoire holds over 120,000 clones, roughly 76% seen once, with about 4.7% in the top ten. Sequenced here: PBMCs, sampled after 24 months of ibrutinib treatment. The receptors here all came from a human donor with chronic lymphocytic leukemia.

The V and J genes are TRBV7-8 and TRBJ1-2; possible D gene TRBD1, 5 bases. Between the trimmed V and J ends, which lost 5 bases and 8 bases, there was a span of 24 bases. This CDR3 contains 16 residues. Germline values: CDR1 SGHVS, CDR2 FQNEAQ. CDR3: CASSDRTTVPWGGYTF. CDR3 sequence (DNA): TGTGCCAGCAGCGACCGGACGACAGTTCCTTGGGGAGGCTACACCTTC. Complete variable domain (other parts from reference TRBV7-8 and TRBJ1-2): GAGVSQSPRYKVAKRGQDVALRCDPISGHVSLFWYQQALGQGPEFLTYFQNEAQLDKSGLPSDRFFAERPEGSVSTLKIQRTQQEDSAVYLCASSDRTTVPWGGYTFGSGTRLTVV.

The gene calls are TRBV5-1 and TRBJ2-7; D not certain. This CDR3 spans 12 amino acids. V was cut by 3 bases and J by 0 bases, with 4 bases left in between. CDR1 and CDR2 from the germline V gene are SGHRS and YFSETQ. The CDR3 nucleotides are TGCGCCAGCAGCTCGAGCTCCTACGAGCAGTACTTC. It specifies CASSSSSYEQYF.

The chain joins TRBV28 to TRBJ1-5; 7 nucleotides align to TRBD1. V was clipped by 7 bases and J by 2 bases; unmatched bases: 8. Per germline, CDR1 MDHEN and CDR2 SYDVKM. The CDR3 sequence is 15 residues long. This CDR3 is CASKDRPRGNQPQHF. The CDR3 nucleotides read TGTGCCAGCAAGGACAGGCCTAGGGGCAATCAGCCCCAGCATTTT.

V is TRBV27 and J is TRBJ1-5; 7 bases fit TRBD1. V shed 5 bases, J shed 4 bases, and the junction held 2 bases outside the gene matches. This CDR3 comprises 13 residues. The V gene's germline CDR1 is MNHEY and CDR2 SMNVEV (reference sequence). As DNA, the CDR3 is TGTGCCAGCAGTCACAGGGGAAATCAGCCCCAGCATTTT. This sequence encodes CASSHRGNQPQHF.

V and J are TRBV4-3 and TRBJ1-2; the D is unclear. Trimming removed 0 bases at V and 4 bases at J, with 9 bases between. The germline V gene encodes CDR1 LGHNA and CDR2 YSLEER. The CDR3 extends over 14 amino acids. The CDR3 here is CASSQDIGVYGYTF. Written as DNA, the CDR3 is TGCGCCAGCAGCCAAGATATAGGAGTCTATGGCTACACCTTC.

The chain couples TRBV10-3 to TRBJ2-2; TRBD1 aligns across 10 bases. The CDR3 is 12 residues long. Germline V gene sequence: CDR1 ENHRY, CDR2 SYGVKD. V lost 10 bases to trimming and J lost 6 bases; unmatched junction nucleotides: 2. CDR3 coding DNA: TGTGCCACCGGGACAGGGGCCGGGGAGCTGTTTTTT. Residues: CATGTGAGELFF.

V usage is TRBV7-6 and J usage is TRBJ2-7; TRBD2 aligns across 12 bases. Germline V gene lookup returns CDR1 SGHVS and CDR2 FNYEAQ. Germline trimming cut 5 bases from V and 9 bases from J; bases unmatched to any gene: 5. This CDR3 region has 13 residues. The CDR3 reads CASSPRTSGMQYF. In DNA form, the CDR3 reads TGTGCCAGCAGCCCAAGGACTAGCGGGATGCAGTACTTC.

The rearrangement links TRBV7-7 to TRBJ2-3; no reliable D call. The V gene lost 5 bases and the J gene lost 3 bases, with 12 bases spanning the gap. The CDR3 totals 14 residues. The germline CDR1 and CDR2 sequences are SSHAT and FNYEAQ (reference sequence). CDR3 residues: CASSPGPQTDTQYF. As DNA, the CDR3 is TGTGCCAGCAGCCCCGGGCCTCAAACAGATACGCAGTATTTT.

The chain is built from TRBV7-6 and TRBJ1-1; no definite D call. The CDR3 contains 17 residues. Trimming left V 7 bases short and J 6 bases short, with 27 bases between. The germline CDR1 and CDR2 sequences are SGHVS and FNYEAQ. CDR3 loop: CASTRVPLGSGFSEAFF. DNA of the CDR3: TGTGCCAGCACCCGGGTCCCGTTAGGCAGCGGGTTTTCTGAAGCTTTCTTT.

The chain joins TRBV18 to TRBJ2-5, with 8 bases that match TRBD1. CDR3 length equals 14 residues. Trimming cost V 5 bases and J 5 bases; bases outside gene matches: 7. Germline lookup yields CDR1 KGHSH and CDR2 LQKENI. CDR3 bases: TGTGCCAGCTCAGCCAGGGGGCGCGGCGAGACCCAGTACTTC. This gives the protein CASSARGRGETQYF.

The chain uses TRBV2 and TRBJ2-7; the D is unclear. This CDR3 contains 10 residues. The V and J ends lost 6 bases and 7 bases respectively, with 7 bases between them. Germline lookup yields CDR1 SNHLY and CDR2 FYNNEI. The CDR3 sequence: CASRGTEQYF. The CDR3 coding sequence is TGTGCCAGCAGGGGAACTGAGCAGTACTTC.

The rearrangement uses TRBV28 and TRBJ2-7, with D possibly being TRBD1 (6 bases). Trimming cost V 6 bases and J 4 bases, with 13 bases left between them. CDR1 is MDHEN, CDR2 SYDVKM, per germline. The CDR3 spans 13 residues. CDR3 sequence: CASRVGHPYEQYF. The CDR3 region has the DNA TGTGCCAGCAGGGTGGGACACCCGTACGAGCAGTACTTC.

V is TRBV7-9 and J is TRBJ2-1; 7 positions agree with TRBD2. Germline CDR1 and CDR2: SEHNR and FQNEAQ (reference sequence). Unmatched junction bases numbered 8, after V lost 3 bases and J lost 6 bases. This CDR3 contains 15 residues. The CDR3 nucleotides are TGTGCCAGCAGCTTTGGGCTAGCGGAAGTCAATGAGCAGTTCTTC. Its protein product is CASSFGLAEVNEQFF.

The chain links TRBV2 to TRBJ1-3; TRBD1 aligns across 9 bases. CDR3 length: 16 residues. Germline CDR1 SNHLY, CDR2 FYNNEI. V shed 4 bases and J 0 bases; nucleotides not matched to a gene: 4. This chain's CDR3 is CASSGGQGGSGNTIYF. The CDR3 region has the DNA TGTGCCAGCAGTGGGGGACAGGGAGGCTCTGGAAACACCATATATTTT.

The chain has TRBV2 and TRBJ2-7; possible D gene TRBD2, 6 bases. CDR1 is SNHLY, CDR2 FYNNEI, per germline. The CDR3 is 14 residues long. V was shortened by 6 bases and J by 2 bases, with 14 bases between the two germline ends. The CDR3 loop is CASRATGGAYEQYF. The CDR3 region has the DNA TGTGCCAGCAGGGCCACAGGAGGGGCCTACGAGCAGTACTTC.

This sequence joins TRBV19 and TRBJ1-5; D is unclear. V lost 6 bases, J lost 7 bases, and 13 bases lay in between. Germline CDR1 LNHDA, CDR2 SQIVND (reference sequence). This CDR3 contains 13 residues. DNA of the CDR3: TGTGCCAGTAGCCCGGTTGTACGACAGCCCCAGCATTTT. This translates into CASSPVVRQPQHF.

The genes are TRBV19 and TRBJ1-1; 8 bases match TRBD1. Germline CDR1 is LNHDA and CDR2 is SQIVND (reference sequence). Trimming cost V 6 bases and J 2 bases; bases outside gene matches: 8. The CDR3 runs to 15 residues. The CDR3 sequence: CASSSRTGSNTEAFF. The CDR3 region has the DNA TGTGCCAGTAGCAGTAGGACAGGGTCCAACACTGAAGCTTTCTTT.

The chain couples TRBV18 to TRBJ1-3; 7 bases are a match to TRBD1. This CDR3 region has 16 residues. From germline, CDR1 is KGHSH and CDR2 LQKENI. The J segment lost 4 bases and the V segment lost 6 bases, leaving 12 bases of the junction unmatched. CDR3 region: CASSPQGQPSGNTIYF. The DNA of the CDR3 is TGTGCCAGCTCCCCGCAGGGACAGCCTTCCGGAAACACCATATATTTT.

The chain is built from TRBV7-2 and TRBJ2-2; D is unresolved. The length of the CDR3 is 16 residues. Deletions cut 0 bases from V and 0 bases from J, with 8 bases between. The germline gives CDR1 SGHTA, CDR2 FQGNSA. The CDR3 loop reads CASSLAATTNTGELFF. The CDR3, as DNA: TGTGCCAGCAGCTTAGCGGCCACCACGAACACCGGGGAGCTGTTTTTT.

This clone has just one count. This sequence joins TRBV11-2 and TRBJ2-7; a weak D match, TRBD2 (5 bases). CDR1 and CDR2 (germline): SGHAT, FQNNGV. Trimming cost V 0 bases and J 3 bases, with 9 bases left between them. CDR3 length: 14 residues. This CDR3 reads CASSLDPGVYEQYF. In nucleotides, the CDR3 is TGTGCCAGCAGCTTAGACCCCGGGGTCTACGAGCAGTACTTC.

The rearrangement joins TRBV5-5 to TRBJ1-4, with D unclear. The CDR3 is made up of 14 amino acids. Trimming took 2 bases from V and 7 from J, leaving 12 bases between them. Germline-derived CDR1 and CDR2 are SGHKS and YYEKEE (reference sequence). CDR3 amino acids: CASSLGPRGEKLFF. DNA of the CDR3: TGTGCCAGCAGCTTAGGACCACGAGGTGAAAAACTGTTTTTT.

The chain links TRBV5-1 to TRBJ2-7; perhaps D is TRBD1 or TRBD2 (6 bases each). The CDR3 consists of 14 residues. The V end was cut by 4 bases, the J end by 2 bases, with 13 bases between. CDR1 SGHRS and CDR2 YFSETQ come from the germline V gene. This CDR3 is CASSRGADTYEQYF. The CDR3 DNA sequence: TGCGCCAGCAGCAGGGGGGCGGACACCTACGAGCAGTACTTC.

The chain employs TRBV30 and TRBJ2-7; no definite D call. Germline V gives CDR1 GTSNPN, CDR2 SVGIG (reference sequence). The CDR3 runs 12 residues. The V gene lost 3 bases and the J gene lost 3 bases, with 9 bases spanning the gap. The CDR3 DNA follows: TGTGCCTGGAGCGCGGTTAACTACGAGCAGTACTTC. Residues: CAWSAVNYEQYF.

As concerns this clone: The sample carries other DNA sequences with the same CDR3. The V gene is TRBV5-1, the J gene TRBJ2-3, with 9 bases fitting TRBD1. Unmatched junction bases numbered 3, after V lost 4 bases and J lost 3 bases. CDR1 is SGHRS, CDR2 YFSETQ, per germline. The CDR3 consists of 14 residues. CDR3 nucleotides: TGCGCCAGCAGCCCAGGACAGGGGACAGATACGCAGTATTTT. This gives the protein CASSPGQGTDTQYF. The entire variable domain, with the rest obtained from reference TRBV5-1 and TRBJ2-3, is as follows: KAGVTQTPRYLIKTRGQQVTLSCSPISGHRSVSWYQQTPGQGLQFLFEYFSETQRNKGNFPGRFSGRQFSNSRSEMNVSTLELGDSALYLCASSPGQGTDTQYFGPGTRLTVL.

This chain links TRBV6-4 with TRBJ1-6, with D uncertain. This CDR3 spans 13 amino acids. Germline V CDR1 and CDR2: MRHNA, SNTAGT. With 2 bases removed from V and 9 bases from J, the gap between germline ends came to 8 bases. The CDR3 reads CASSDRVGSPLHF. The CDR3 DNA sequence: TGTGCCAGCAGTGACAGGGTGGGTTCACCCCTCCACTTT.

The chain employs TRBV19 and TRBJ2-1, with D unresolved. This CDR3 has 13 residues. The germline CDR1 and CDR2 sequences are LNHDA and SQIVND (reference sequence). Trimming shortened V by 0 bases and J by 4 bases, and 4 bases separated the two germline ends. DNA for the CDR3: TGTGCCAGTAGTATAGACGCTTACAATGAGCAGTTCTTC. Amino acids: CASSIDAYNEQFF.